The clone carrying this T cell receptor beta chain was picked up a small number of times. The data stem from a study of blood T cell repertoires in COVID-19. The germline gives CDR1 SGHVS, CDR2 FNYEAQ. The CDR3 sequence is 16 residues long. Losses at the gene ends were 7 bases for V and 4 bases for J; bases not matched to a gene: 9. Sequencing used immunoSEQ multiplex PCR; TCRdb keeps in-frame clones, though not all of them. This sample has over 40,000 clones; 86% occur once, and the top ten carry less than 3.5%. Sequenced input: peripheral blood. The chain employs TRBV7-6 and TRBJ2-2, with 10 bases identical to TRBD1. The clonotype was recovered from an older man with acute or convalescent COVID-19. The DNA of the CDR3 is TGTGCCAGCACCGCTGCGACAGGGGGCGGCACCGGGGAGCTGTTTTTT. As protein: CASTAATGGGTGELFF. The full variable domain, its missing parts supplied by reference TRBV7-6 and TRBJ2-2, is GAGVSQSPRYKVTKRGQDVALRCDPISGHVSLYWYRQALGQGPEFLTYFNYEAQQDKSGLPNDRFSAERPEGSISTLTIQRTEQRDSAMYRCASTAATGGGTGELFFGEGSRLTVL.